This T cell receptor (beta chain) came from a study of human CD8 memory T cell subsets. Findings and limits, study-wide: Similar levels of high diversity, measured as normalized Shannon-Wiener diversity, were found in stem-like memory and precursor exhausted T cells, which was not the case for effector memory cells.

Stem-like memory CD8+ T cells (TSTEM) showed a CCR7+ PD-1- TIGIT- phenotype. From duplicate vials of about 160,000 sorted CD8+ T cells per subset, RNA was isolated. It was UMI-labeled 5' RACE by which the TCR beta libraries were made. TCRdb derives one entry per CDR3 protein from the 5' RACE reads, leaving out DNA. The sample data list approximately 9,300 distinct CDR3 sequences. CDR3 size: 17 residues. Germline V gene lookup returns CDR1 MNHEY and CDR2 SVGAGI. Of note for this clonotype: Its cognate antigen is unknown.

The TCR was taken from a human donor in good health. V usage is TRBV6-5 and J usage is TRBJ2-7; lacking DNA, the TRBD2 call made by TCRdb goes unchecked. Input material: CD8+ stem-like memory T cells (TSCM and TCM) sorted from PBMCs. The subset is: stem-like memory CD8 T cells (TSTEM), CCR7+ PD-1- TIGIT-. The chain's CDR3 is CASSIGTSGAITYEQYF.